This T cell receptor beta chain originates from a study of T cell responses to AZD1222 COVID-19 vaccine. The CDR3 totals 15 residues. Germline values: CDR1 MRHNA, CDR2 SNTAGT. Trimming stripped 7 bases from V and 3 bases from J, with 17 bases between. Only one count was recorded for this clone. Second doses were pooled across both intervals (about 4 or about 12 weeks). The table came from immunoSEQ multiplex PCR; TCRdb's copy has only in-frame clones and leaves some out. Counted here are under 110,000 clones, 90% occurring once; the ten biggest clones make up roughly 8%. Sample: peripheral blood, taken 28 days after the second AZD1222 dose. The chain uses TRBV6-4 and TRBJ2-3, with a weak D call TRBD2 (7 bases). This receptor was obtained from an adult who received the AZD1222 COVID-19 vaccine. The CDR3, as DNA: TGTGCCAGCACCGCCCCGGGGGGCCGGACAGATACGCAGTATTTT. Its protein product is CASTAPGGRTDTQYF.